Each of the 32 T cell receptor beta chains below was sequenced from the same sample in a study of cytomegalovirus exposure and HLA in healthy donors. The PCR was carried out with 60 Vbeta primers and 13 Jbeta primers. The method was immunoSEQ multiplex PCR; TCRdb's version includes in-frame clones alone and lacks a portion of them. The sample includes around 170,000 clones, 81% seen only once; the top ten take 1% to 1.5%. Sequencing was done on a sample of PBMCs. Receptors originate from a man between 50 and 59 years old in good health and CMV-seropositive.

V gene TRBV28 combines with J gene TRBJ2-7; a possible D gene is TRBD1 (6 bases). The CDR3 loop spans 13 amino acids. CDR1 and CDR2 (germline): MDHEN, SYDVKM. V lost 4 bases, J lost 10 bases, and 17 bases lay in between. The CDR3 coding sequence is TGTGCCAGCAGTTCCGCAGGGGATCGGTTTCAGTACTTC. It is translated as CASSSAGDRFQYF.

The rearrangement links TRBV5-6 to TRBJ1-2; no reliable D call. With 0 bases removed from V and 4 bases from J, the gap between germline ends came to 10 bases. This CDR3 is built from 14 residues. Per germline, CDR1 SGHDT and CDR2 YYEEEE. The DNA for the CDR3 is TGTGCCAGCAGCTTGGGAGCGTACTCCTATGGCTACACCTTC. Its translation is CASSLGAYSYGYTF.

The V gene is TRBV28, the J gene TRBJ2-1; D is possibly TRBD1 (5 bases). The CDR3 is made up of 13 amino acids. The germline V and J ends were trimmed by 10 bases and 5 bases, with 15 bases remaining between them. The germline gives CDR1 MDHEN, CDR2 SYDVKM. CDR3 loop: CATTPQGDNEQFF. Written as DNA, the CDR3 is TGTGCCACCACGCCTCAGGGTGACAATGAGCAGTTCTTC.

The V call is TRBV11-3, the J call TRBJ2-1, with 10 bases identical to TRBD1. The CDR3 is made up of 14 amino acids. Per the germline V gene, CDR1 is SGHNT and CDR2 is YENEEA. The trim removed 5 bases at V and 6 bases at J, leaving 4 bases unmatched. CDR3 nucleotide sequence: TGTGCCAGCAGCCTACGGGACAGGGGCAATGAGCAGTTCTTC. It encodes CASSLRDRGNEQFF.

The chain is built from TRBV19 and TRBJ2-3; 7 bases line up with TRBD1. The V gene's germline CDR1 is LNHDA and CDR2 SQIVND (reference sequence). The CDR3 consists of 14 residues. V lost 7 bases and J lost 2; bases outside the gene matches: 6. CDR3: CASKLGTATDTQYF. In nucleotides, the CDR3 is TGTGCCAGTAAGCTTGGGACAGCCACAGATACGCAGTATTTT. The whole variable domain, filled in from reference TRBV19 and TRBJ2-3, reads DGGITQSPKYLFRKEGQNVTLSCEQNLNHDAMYWYRQDPGQGLRLIYYSQIVNDFQKGDIAEGYSVSREKKESFPLTVTSAQKNPTAFYLCASKLGTATDTQYFGPGTRLTVL.

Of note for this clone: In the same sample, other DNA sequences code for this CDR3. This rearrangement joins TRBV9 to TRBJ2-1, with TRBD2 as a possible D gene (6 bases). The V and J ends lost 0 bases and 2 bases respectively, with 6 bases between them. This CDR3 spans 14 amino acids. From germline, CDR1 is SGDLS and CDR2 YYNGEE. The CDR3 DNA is TGTGCCAGCAGCGTAGGCGGGACCTACAATGAGCAGTTCTTC. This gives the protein CASSVGGTYNEQFF.

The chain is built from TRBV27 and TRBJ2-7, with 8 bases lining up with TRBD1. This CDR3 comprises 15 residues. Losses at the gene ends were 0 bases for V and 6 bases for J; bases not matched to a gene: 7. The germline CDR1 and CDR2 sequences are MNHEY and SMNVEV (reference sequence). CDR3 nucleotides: TGTGCCAGCAGTTTATCCGGGACAGGAAGGGGCGAGCAGTACTTC. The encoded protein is CASSLSGTGRGEQYF.

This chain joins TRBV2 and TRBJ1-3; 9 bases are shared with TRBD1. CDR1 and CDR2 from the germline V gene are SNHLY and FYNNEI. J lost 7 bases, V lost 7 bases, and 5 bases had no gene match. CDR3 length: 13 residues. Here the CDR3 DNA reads TGTGCCAGCAATTCGGACAGGGGTAACACCATATATTTT. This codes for CASNSDRGNTIYF.

The CDR3 DNA sequence: TGTGCCAGCAGTTTAACGACTAGCGGGTTCCTAGCCAAAAACATTCAGTACTTC. Protein sequence: CASSLTTSGFLAKNIQYF. The rearrangement uses TRBV28 and TRBJ2-4; 10 bases map to TRBD2. V shed 2 bases, J shed 0 bases, and the junction held 7 bases outside the gene matches. Germline V gene sequence: CDR1 MDHEN, CDR2 SYDVKM. The CDR3 length is 18 residues. Variable domain in full (rest from reference TRBV28 and TRBJ2-4): DVKVTQSSRYLVKRTGEKVFLECVQDMDHENMFWYRQDPGLGLRLIYFSYDVKMKEKGDIPEGYSVSREKKERFSLILESASTNQTSMYLCASSLTTSGFLAKNIQYFGAGTRLSVL.

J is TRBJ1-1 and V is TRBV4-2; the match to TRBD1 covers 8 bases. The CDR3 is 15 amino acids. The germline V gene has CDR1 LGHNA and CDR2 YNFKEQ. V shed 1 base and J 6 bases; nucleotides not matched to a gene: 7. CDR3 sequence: CASSQVPGQGPEAFF. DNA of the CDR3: TGTGCCAGCAGCCAAGTCCCTGGACAGGGTCCTGAAGCTTTCTTT.

The CDR3 is CASSGAGGDLSGNTIYF. The DNA for the CDR3 is TGTGCCAGCAGCGGAGCGGGAGGGGATCTCTCTGGAAACACCATATATTTT. The chain combines TRBV9 with TRBJ1-3; perhaps TRBD1 as D (5 bases). This CDR3 has 17 residues. Germline CDR1 reads SGDLS; CDR2 reads YYNGEE. The germline V and J ends were trimmed by 3 bases and 0 bases, with 16 bases remaining between them.

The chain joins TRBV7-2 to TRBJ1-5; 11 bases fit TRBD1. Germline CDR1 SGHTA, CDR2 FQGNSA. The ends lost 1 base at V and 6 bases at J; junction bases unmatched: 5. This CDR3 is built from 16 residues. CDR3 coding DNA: TGTGCCAGCAGCTTAGGCGGGACAGGGGGAGGTCAGCCCCAGCATTTT. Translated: CASSLGGTGGGQPQHF. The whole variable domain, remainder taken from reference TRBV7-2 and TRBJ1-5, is GAGVSQSPSNKVTEKGKDVELRCDPISGHTALYWYRQSLGQGLEFLIYFQGNSAPDKSGLPSDRFSAERTGGSVSTLTIQRTQQEDSAVYLCASSLGGTGGGQPQHFGDGTRLSIL.

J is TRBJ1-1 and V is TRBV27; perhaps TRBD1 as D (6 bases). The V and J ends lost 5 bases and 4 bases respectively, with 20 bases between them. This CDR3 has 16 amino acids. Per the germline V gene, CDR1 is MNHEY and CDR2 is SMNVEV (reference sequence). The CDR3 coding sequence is TGTGCCAGCAGTGCAGTAGGCAGGGGCGCTGGCACTGAAGCTTTCTTT. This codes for CASSAVGRGAGTEAFF.

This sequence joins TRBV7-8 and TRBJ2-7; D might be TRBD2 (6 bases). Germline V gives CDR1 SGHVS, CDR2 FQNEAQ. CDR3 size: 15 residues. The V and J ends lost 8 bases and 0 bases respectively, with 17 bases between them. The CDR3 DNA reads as TGTGCCAGCGGTGGGACTGAATTGAGCTCCTACGAGCAGTACTTC. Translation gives CASGGTELSSYEQYF.

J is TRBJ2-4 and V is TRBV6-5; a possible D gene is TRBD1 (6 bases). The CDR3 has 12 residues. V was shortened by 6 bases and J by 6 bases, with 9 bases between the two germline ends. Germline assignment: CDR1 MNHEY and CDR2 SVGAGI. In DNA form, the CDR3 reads TGTGCCAGCAGCCCCAGGGGAAACATTCAGTACTTC. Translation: CASSPRGNIQYF.

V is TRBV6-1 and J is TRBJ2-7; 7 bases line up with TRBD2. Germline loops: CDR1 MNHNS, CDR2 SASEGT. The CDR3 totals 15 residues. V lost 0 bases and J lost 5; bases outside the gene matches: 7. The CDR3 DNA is TGTGCCAGCAGTGAAGCCCCGAGGGAGGGCAACGAGCAGTACTTC. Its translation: CASSEAPREGNEQYF.

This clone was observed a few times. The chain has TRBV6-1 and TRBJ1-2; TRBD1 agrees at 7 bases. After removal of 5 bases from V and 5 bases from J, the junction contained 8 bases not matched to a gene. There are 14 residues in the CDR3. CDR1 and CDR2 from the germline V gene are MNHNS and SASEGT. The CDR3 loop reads CASSSGTAIYGYTF. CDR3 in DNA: TGTGCCAGCAGTTCCGGGACAGCGATTTATGGCTACACCTTC.

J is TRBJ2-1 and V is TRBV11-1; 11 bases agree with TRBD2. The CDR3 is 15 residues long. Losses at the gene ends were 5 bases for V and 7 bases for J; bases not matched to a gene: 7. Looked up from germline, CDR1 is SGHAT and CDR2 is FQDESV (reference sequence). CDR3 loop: CASSKTSGAPNEQFF. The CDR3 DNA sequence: TGTGCCAGCAGCAAGACTAGCGGGGCGCCTAATGAGCAGTTCTTC.

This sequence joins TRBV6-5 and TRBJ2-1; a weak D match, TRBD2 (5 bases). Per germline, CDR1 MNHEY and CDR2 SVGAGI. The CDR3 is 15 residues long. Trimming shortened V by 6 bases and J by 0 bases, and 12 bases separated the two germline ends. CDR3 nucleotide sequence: TGTGCCAGCAGCCCCGAGGGAAGCTCCTACAATGAGCAGTTCTTC. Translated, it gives CASSPEGSSYNEQFF.

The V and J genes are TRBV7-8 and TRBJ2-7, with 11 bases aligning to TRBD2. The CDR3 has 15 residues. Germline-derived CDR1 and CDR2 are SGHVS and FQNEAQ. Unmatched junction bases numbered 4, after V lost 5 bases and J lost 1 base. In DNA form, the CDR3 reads TGTGCCAGCAGCGGGGGGACTAGCGGTTCCTACGAGCAGTACTTC. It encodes CASSGGTSGSYEQYF.

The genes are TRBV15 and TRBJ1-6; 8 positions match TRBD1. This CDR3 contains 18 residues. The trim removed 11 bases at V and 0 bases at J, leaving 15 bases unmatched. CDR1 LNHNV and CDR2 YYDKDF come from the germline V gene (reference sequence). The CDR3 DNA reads TGTGCCTATCCCCCGCCGAGGACAGGGCACTCCTATAATTCACCCCTCCACTTT. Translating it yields CAYPPPRTGHSYNSPLHF. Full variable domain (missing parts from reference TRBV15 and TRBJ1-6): DAMVIQNPRYQVTQFGKPVTLSCSQTLNHNVMYWYQQKSSQAPKLLFHYYDKDFNNEADTPDNFQSRRPNTSFCFLDIRSPGLGDTAMYLCAYPPPRTGHSYNSPLHFGNGTRLTVT.

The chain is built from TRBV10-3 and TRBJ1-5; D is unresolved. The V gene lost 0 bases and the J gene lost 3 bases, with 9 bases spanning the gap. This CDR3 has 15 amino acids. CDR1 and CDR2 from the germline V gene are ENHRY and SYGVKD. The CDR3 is CAISESSGHNQPQHF. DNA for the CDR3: TGTGCCATCAGTGAGTCGAGTGGGCACAATCAGCCCCAGCATTTT.

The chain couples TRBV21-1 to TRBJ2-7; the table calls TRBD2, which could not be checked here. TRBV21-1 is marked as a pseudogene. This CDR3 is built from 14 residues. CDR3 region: CASSTLASYYEQYF. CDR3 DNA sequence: TGTGCCAGCAGCACTTTAGCGTCTTACTACGAGCAGTACTTC.

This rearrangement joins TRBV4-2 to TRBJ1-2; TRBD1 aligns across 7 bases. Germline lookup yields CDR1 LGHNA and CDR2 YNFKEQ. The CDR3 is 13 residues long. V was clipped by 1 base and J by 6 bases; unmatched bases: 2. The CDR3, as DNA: TGTGCCAGCAGCCAAGGGACAGGAAATGGCTACACCTTC. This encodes CASSQGTGNGYTF.

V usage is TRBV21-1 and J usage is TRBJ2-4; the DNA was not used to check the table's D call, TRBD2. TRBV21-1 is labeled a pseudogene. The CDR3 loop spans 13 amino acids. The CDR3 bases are TGTGCCAGCAGCAATCCCGGACTTAACATTCAGTACTTC. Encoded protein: CASSNPGLNIQYF.

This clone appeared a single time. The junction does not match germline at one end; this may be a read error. Written as DNA, the CDR3 is TGTGCCAGCAGCTTAGATAGCCGGGACAGCGTTATCTTC. It encodes CASSLDSRDSVIF. V is TRBV11-2 and J is TRBJ1-2; TRBD1 matches 7 bases. The CDR3 is 13 amino acids. Germline CDR1 SGHAT, CDR2 FQNNGV.

CDR3 region: CASSSGTSVAKNIQYF. The DNA for the CDR3 is TGTGCCAGCAGCTCCGGGACTAGCGTAGCCAAAAACATTCAGTACTTC. J is TRBJ2-4 and V is TRBV6-6; 10 nucleotides align to TRBD2. The CDR3 extends over 16 amino acids. Germline V CDR1 and CDR2: MNHNY, SVGAGI (reference sequence). With V trimmed by 6 bases and J by 0 bases, 5 bases remained unmatched.

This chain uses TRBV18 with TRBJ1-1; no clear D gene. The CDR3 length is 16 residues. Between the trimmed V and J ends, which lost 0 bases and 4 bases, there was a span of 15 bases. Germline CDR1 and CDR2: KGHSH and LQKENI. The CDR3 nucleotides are TGTGCCAGCTCACCACCGACGGCCCCTCAGGCCACTGAAGCTTTCTTT. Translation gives CASSPPTAPQATEAFF.

The CDR3 here is CASSVGPTSTDTQYF. The CDR3 DNA sequence: TGTGCCAGCAGCGTAGGTCCAACTAGCACAGATACGCAGTATTTT. This chain connects TRBV9 to TRBJ2-3; D gene ambiguous. Deletions cut 0 bases from V and 0 bases from J, with 8 bases between. CDR3 size: 15 residues. Germline loops: CDR1 SGDLS, CDR2 YYNGEE. The variable domain in full, with the rest retrieved from reference TRBV9 and TRBJ2-3, is DSGVTQTPKHLITATGQRVTLRCSPRSGDLSVYWYQQSLDQGLQFLIQYYNGEERAKGNILERFSAQQFPDLHSELNLSSLELGDSALYFCASSVGPTSTDTQYFGPGTRLTVL.

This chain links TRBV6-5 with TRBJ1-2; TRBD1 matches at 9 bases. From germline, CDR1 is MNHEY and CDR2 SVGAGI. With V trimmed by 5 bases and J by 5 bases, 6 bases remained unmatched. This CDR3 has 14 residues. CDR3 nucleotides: TGTGCCAGCAGTCCCGGGACAGGGAGATATGGCTACACCTTC. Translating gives CASSPGTGRYGYTF.

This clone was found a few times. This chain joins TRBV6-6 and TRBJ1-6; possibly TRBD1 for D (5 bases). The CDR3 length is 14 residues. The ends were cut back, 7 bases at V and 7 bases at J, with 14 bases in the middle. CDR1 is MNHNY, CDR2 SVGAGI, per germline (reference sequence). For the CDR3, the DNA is TGTGCCAGCACCCTCTCGGGGGGGAATTCACCCCTCCACTTT. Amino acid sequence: CASTLSGGNSPLHF.

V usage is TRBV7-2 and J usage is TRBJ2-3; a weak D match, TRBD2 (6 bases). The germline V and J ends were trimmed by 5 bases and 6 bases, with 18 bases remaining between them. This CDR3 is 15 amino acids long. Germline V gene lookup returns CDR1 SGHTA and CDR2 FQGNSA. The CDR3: CASSPRRGPGDTQYF. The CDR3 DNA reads TGTGCCAGCAGCCCCCGGAGGGGTCCGGGGGATACGCAGTATTTT.